The 2 T cell receptor beta chains presented below share a single source sample, sequenced in a study of T cell responses to AZD1222 COVID-19 vaccine. Some clones are missing from TCRdb's copy, which holds only in-frame ones; the method was immunoSEQ multiplex PCR. The data hold about 150,000 clones, with roughly 85% observed a single time. Sequenced here: peripheral blood, sampled 28 days after the second dose of the MenACWY control vaccine. The origin of the receptors is an adult who received the MenACWY meningococcal vaccine as a control.

The table lists this clone with a few counts. This chain uses TRBV5-1 with TRBJ1-5, with 9 bases lining up with TRBD1. The germline V gene has CDR1 SGHRS and CDR2 YFSETQ. V shed 0 bases, J shed 6 bases, and the junction held 4 bases outside the gene matches. The CDR3 totals 15 residues. Here the CDR3 DNA reads TGCGCCAGCAGCTTGGATACAGGGGGCTTTCAGCCCCAGCATTTT. Protein sequence: CASSLDTGGFQPQHF.

This chain uses TRBV6-5 with TRBJ1-1; 7 nucleotides match TRBD1. The CDR3 is made up of 14 amino acids. After removal of 5 bases from V and 5 bases from J, the junction contained 8 bases not matched to a gene. Germline assignment: CDR1 MNHEY and CDR2 SVGAGI. For the CDR3, the DNA is TGTGCCAGCAGTCTGGAAACAGGGGCGACTGAAGCTTTCTTT. Amino acid sequence: CASSLETGATEAFF.